The 20 T cell receptor beta chains reported below all come from one sample, sequenced in a study of immune heterogeneity within non-small cell lung tumors. Template was bulk tumor genomic DNA, about 600 ng per sample. Each primary tumor yielded several biopsies, collected far apart from one another at surgery. The cohort was untreated, with newly diagnosed non-small cell lung cancer undergoing curative surgery. Multiplex PCR relied on 32 V and 13 J primers to amplify TCR beta CDR3. TCRdb analysed the multiplex PCR reads with MiXCR anew, one entry per CDR3 protein. The data show over 14,000 distinct CDR3 sequences, about 31% seen once. Source material: lung tumor tissue. Receptors were obtained from a woman aged 45-60 years with non-small cell lung cancer.

The gene calls are TRBV5-1 and TRBJ2-6, with D possibly TRBD1 on 5 matching bases. The CDR3 has 15 amino acids. The germline V gene has CDR1 SGHRS and CDR2 YFSETQ. Trimming stripped 0 bases from V and 13 bases from J, with 17 bases between. This CDR3 reads CASSLARAPIGVLTF. The CDR3 DNA sequence: TGCGCCAGCAGCTTGGCCAGGGCCCCTATTGGTGTCCTGACTTTC.

V and J are TRBV5-1 and TRBJ1-6; no definite D call. This CDR3 comprises 14 residues. CDR1 is SGHRS and CDR2 is YFSETQ in the germline V gene. The V end was cut by 4 bases, the J end by 7 bases, with 12 bases between. The CDR3 loop is CASSQDRWNSPLHF. DNA of the CDR3: TGCGCCAGCAGCCAAGACCGTTGGAATTCACCCCTCCACTTT.

This clonotype has a count of ten or more. The rearrangement links TRBV7-9 to TRBJ2-1, with 10 bases identical to TRBD2. The length of the CDR3 is 15 residues. Trimming cost V 4 bases and J 2 bases; bases outside gene matches: 2. Germline assignment: CDR1 SEHNR and CDR2 FQNEAQ (reference sequence). The CDR3 DNA follows: TGTGCCAGCAGCTGGACTAGCGGAGCCTACAATGAGCAGTTCTTC. Protein sequence: CASSWTSGAYNEQFF.

The chain has TRBV12-3 or TRBV12-4 and TRBJ2-7; 7 nucleotides align to TRBD1. Trimming cost V 5 bases and J 4 bases; bases outside gene matches: 5. The CDR3 totals 13 residues. The CDR3 DNA follows: TGTGCCAGCAGTCGGGACAGTTGGTACGAGCAGTACTTC. Protein: CASSRDSWYEQYF.

This clonotype has only a few counts. The chain employs TRBV5-5 and TRBJ2-2, with D maybe TRBD2 (6 bases). This CDR3 comprises 13 residues. V lost 2 bases, J lost 6 bases, and 8 bases lay in between. CDR1 SGHKS and CDR2 YYEKEE come from the germline V gene (reference sequence). As DNA, the CDR3 is TGTGCCAGCAGCTTCGGCGGGGCCGGGGAGCTGTTTTTT. Protein sequence: CASSFGGAGELFF. Filled out from reference TRBV5-5 and TRBJ2-2, the complete variable domain reads DAGVTQSPTHLIKTRGQQVTLRCSPISGHKSVSWYQQVLGQGPQFIFQYYEKEERGRGNFPDRFSARQFPNYSSELNVNALLLGDSALYLCASSFGGAGELFFGEGSRLTVL.

Sample share makes this clonotype large (0.1 to 1%). The chain carries TRBV4-1 and TRBJ1-2; 9 bases are shared with TRBD1. V lost 0 bases and J lost 8; bases outside the gene matches: 13. Germline CDR1 MGHRA, CDR2 YSYEKL. There are 17 residues in the CDR3. The CDR3 region is CASSQDWGTGGAGGYTF. CDR3 bases: TGCGCCAGCAGCCAAGATTGGGGCACAGGGGGCGCGGGAGGCTACACCTTC.

As regards this clonotype: A much bigger clone sits one base away, suggesting this may be a read error. The chain couples TRBV11-2 to TRBJ2-5, with D unclear. The CDR3 is made up of 15 amino acids. Trimming stripped 4 bases from V and 3 bases from J, with 15 bases between. Germline V gene sequence: CDR1 SGHAT, CDR2 FQNNGV. The CDR3 nucleotides read TGTGCCAGCAGCTCAACTTTCCATGGAAAAGAGACCCAGTACTTC. Translating gives CASSSTFHGKETQYF.

There are many counts of this clonotype. The chain links TRBV30 to TRBJ2-1; D not certain. V lost 3 bases and J lost 0, with 9 bases in between. The CDR3 runs to 14 residues. The V gene's germline CDR1 is GTSNPN and CDR2 SVGIG (reference sequence). In DNA, the CDR3 is TGTGCCTGGAGGGTGTCTGGCTCCTACAATGAGCAGTTCTTC. This encodes CAWRVSGSYNEQFF.

In the case of this clonotype: It may be a read error: a sequence one base away is much more abundant. The chain couples TRBV2 to TRBJ1-1, with D maybe TRBD1 (6 bases). V was shortened by 7 bases and J by 6 bases, with 12 bases between the two germline ends. The CDR3 extends over 12 amino acids. Germline V gene sequence: CDR1 SNHLY, CDR2 FYNNEI. The CDR3 nucleotides read TGTGCCAGCAACCGCGACAGGTCTGAAGCTTTCTTT. Its protein is CASNRDRSEAFF.

The V and J genes are TRBV20-1 and TRBJ2-1; 8 positions match TRBD2. The CDR3 is 14 amino acids. From germline, CDR1 is DFQATT and CDR2 SNEGSKA (reference sequence). The V and J ends lost 3 bases and 8 bases, in that order; junction bases with no gene match: 9. The CDR3 DNA is TGCAGTGCTAGGGTAACTAGCGGTCGGCATGAGCAGTTCTTC. It encodes CSARVTSGRHEQFF.

In this sample, this clonotype turned up many times. The rearrangement uses TRBV15 and TRBJ1-1; tentatively, D is TRBD1 (5 bases). V lost 6 bases and J lost 3, with 5 bases in between. The germline CDR1 and CDR2 sequences are LNHNV and YYDKDF (reference sequence). The CDR3 loop spans 11 amino acids. CDR3 DNA sequence: TGTGCCACCAGGGGGGACACTGAAGCTTTCTTT. It specifies CATRGDTEAFF.

This clonotype was found many times. This sequence joins TRBV11-2 and TRBJ1-6, with D possibly being TRBD1 (5 bases). The germline V gene has CDR1 SGHAT and CDR2 FQNNGV. The CDR3 runs 14 residues. V was pared by 2 bases and J by 9 bases, with 11 bases between. The CDR3 sequence is CASSLPTQGSPLHF. In nucleotides, the CDR3 is TGTGCCAGCAGCTTACCCACCCAGGGTTCACCCCTCCACTTT.

This clonotype appeared many times. V gene TRBV3-1 combines with J gene TRBJ1-3, with D uncertain. With 4 bases removed from V and 1 base from J, the gap between germline ends came to 8 bases. The CDR3 runs to 14 residues. CDR1 is LGHDT, CDR2 YNNKEL, per germline (reference sequence). The CDR3 bases are TGTGCCAGCAGCCCCCGGGCTTCTGGAAACACCATATATTTT. It specifies CASSPRASGNTIYF.

With regard to this clonotype: In this CDR3 the conserved last residue, phenylalanine or tryptophan, is missing, so a read error is likely. The DNA is omitted, as the CDR3 cannot be located on it reliably, and the CDR3 follows TCRdb's listing. This rearrangement joins TRBV5-1 to TRBJ2-3; TRBD2, the D gene given by the table, was not confirmed from the DNA. Germline V gene lookup returns CDR1 SGHRS and CDR2 YFSETQ. The CDR3 is 14 residues long, counting both termini. This CDR3 is CASSPSGYEQYFGP.

The CDR3 sequence is CATSDLQMAEAFF. In nucleotides, the CDR3 is TGTGCCACCAGTGATTTGCAGATGGCTGAAGCTTTCTTT. The chain joins TRBV24-1 to TRBJ1-1; D unresolved. Trimming removed 0 bases from V and 6 bases from J, with 7 bases in between. The CDR3 has 13 amino acids. From germline, CDR1 is KGHDR and CDR2 SFDVKD.

The chain recombines TRBV28 with TRBJ2-4; a weak D match, TRBD2 (5 bases). The CDR3 has 16 amino acids. Trimming stripped 3 bases from V and 3 bases from J, with 15 bases between. Germline lookup yields CDR1 MDHEN and CDR2 SYDVKM. CDR3 region: CASSFEDYGGKNIQYF. In nucleotides, the CDR3 is TGTGCCAGCAGTTTTGAGGATTATGGAGGCAAAAACATTCAGTACTTC.

There are many counts of this clonotype. J is TRBJ1-1 and V is TRBV19; possibly TRBD1 for D (6 bases). V lost 4 bases and J 0 bases, leaving 15 bases between the germline ends. The CDR3 spans 16 residues. Looked up from germline, CDR1 is LNHDA and CDR2 is SQIVND (reference sequence). Here the CDR3 DNA reads TGTGCCAGTAGTACGCGACAGGTAGAGTTGAACACTGAAGCTTTCTTT. It encodes CASSTRQVELNTEAFF.

This clonotype occurred many times. V gene TRBV6-1 combines with J gene TRBJ1-1, with 7 bases fitting TRBD1. Germline trimming cut 6 bases from V and 5 bases from J; bases unmatched to any gene: 9. The germline V gene encodes CDR1 MNHNS and CDR2 SASEGT. The CDR3 consists of 14 residues. The CDR3 DNA sequence: TGTGCCAGCAGACGACAGGGTCAAGGTACTGAAGCTTTCTTT. Protein product: CASRRQGQGTEAFF.

This clonotype is labeled as medium-sized. This chain connects TRBV2 to TRBJ1-2; D is unclear. From germline, CDR1 is SNHLY and CDR2 FYNNEI. V lost 11 bases and J lost 4, with 11 bases in between. The CDR3 consists of 11 residues. CDR3 region: CAALVRYGYTF. The CDR3 nucleotides read TGTGCCGCATTGGTGCGCTATGGCTACACCTTC.

This clonotype was detected ten times or more. The chain combines TRBV19 with TRBJ1-5; D not certain. The V end lost 4 bases, the J end lost 9 bases, and 19 bases lay between the germline ends. Germline V gives CDR1 LNHDA, CDR2 SQIVND (reference sequence). The CDR3 has 15 residues. CDR3 sequence: CASSTRPGSYLPQHF. CDR3 sequence (DNA): TGTGCCAGTAGTACCCGTCCCGGGTCGTATCTGCCCCAGCATTTT. The full variable domain, rest sourced from reference TRBV19 and TRBJ1-5, is DGGITQSPKYLFRKEGQNVTLSCEQNLNHDAMYWYRQDPGQGLRLIYYSQIVNDFQKGDIAEGYSVSREKKESFPLTVTSAQKNPTAFYLCASSTRPGSYLPQHFGDGTRLSIL.